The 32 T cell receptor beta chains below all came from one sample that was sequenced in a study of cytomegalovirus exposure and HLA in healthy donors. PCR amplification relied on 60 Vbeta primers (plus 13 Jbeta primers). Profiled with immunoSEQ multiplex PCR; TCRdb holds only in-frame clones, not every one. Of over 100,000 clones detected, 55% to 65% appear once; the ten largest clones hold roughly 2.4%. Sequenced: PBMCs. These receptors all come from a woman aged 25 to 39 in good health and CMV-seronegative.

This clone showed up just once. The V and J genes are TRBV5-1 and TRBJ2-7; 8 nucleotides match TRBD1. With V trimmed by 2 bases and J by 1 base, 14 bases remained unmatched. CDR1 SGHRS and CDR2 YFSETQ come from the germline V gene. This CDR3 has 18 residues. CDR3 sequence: CASSLGQGGGSFSYEQYF. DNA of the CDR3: TGCGCCAGCAGCTTAGGACAGGGAGGAGGAAGCTTTTCCTACGAGCAGTACTTC.

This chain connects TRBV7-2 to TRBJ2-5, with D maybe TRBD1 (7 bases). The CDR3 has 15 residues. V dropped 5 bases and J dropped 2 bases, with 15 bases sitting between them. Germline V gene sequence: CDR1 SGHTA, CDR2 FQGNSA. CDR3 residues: CASSALQGRQETQYF. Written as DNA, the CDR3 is TGTGCCAGCAGCGCACTACAGGGGAGGCAAGAGACCCAGTACTTC.

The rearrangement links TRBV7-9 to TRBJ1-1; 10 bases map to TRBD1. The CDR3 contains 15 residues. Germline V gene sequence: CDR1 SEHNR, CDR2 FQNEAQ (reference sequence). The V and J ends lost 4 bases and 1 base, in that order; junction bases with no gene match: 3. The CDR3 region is CASSSGQGKNTEAFF. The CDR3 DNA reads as TGTGCCAGCAGCTCGGGACAGGGGAAGAACACTGAAGCTTTCTTT.

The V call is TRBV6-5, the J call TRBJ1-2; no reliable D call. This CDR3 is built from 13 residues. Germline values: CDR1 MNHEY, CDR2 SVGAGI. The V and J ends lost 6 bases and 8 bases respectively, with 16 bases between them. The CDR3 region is CASSQGTREGYTF. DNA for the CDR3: TGTGCCAGCAGCCAAGGAACTCGGGAGGGCTACACCTTC.

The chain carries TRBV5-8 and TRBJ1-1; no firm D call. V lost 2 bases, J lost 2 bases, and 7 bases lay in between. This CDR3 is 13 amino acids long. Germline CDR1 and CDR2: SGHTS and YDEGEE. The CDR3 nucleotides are TGTGCCAGCAGCTTTACGGGTAACACTGAAGCTTTCTTT. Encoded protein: CASSFTGNTEAFF.

CDR3 in amino acids: CASSVQTSGSYEQYF. CDR3 in DNA: TGTGCCAGCAGTGTCCAGACTAGCGGGAGCTACGAGCAGTACTTC. This rearrangement joins TRBV6-6 to TRBJ2-7; 12 bases line up with TRBD2. The germline V gene has CDR1 MNHNY and CDR2 SVGAGI (reference sequence). Unmatched junction bases numbered 5, after V lost 5 bases and J lost 3 bases. The CDR3 totals 15 residues.

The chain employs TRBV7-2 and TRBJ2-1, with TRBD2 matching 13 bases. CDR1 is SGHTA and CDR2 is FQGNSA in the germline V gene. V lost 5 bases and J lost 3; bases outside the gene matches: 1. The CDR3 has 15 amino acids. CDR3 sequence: CASSGTSGIYNEQFF. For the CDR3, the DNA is TGTGCCAGCAGCGGGACTAGCGGGATCTACAATGAGCAGTTCTTC.

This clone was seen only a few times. The chain's CDR3 is CAIRETSEGPEAFF. The CDR3, as DNA: TGTGCCATCAGAGAGACCTCGGAGGGGCCTGAAGCTTTCTTT. The chain combines TRBV10-3 with TRBJ1-1; D may be TRBD1 (5 bases). V was shortened by 6 bases and J by 6 bases, with 17 bases between the two germline ends. The CDR3 loop spans 14 amino acids. The germline CDR1 and CDR2 sequences are ENHRY and SYGVKD.

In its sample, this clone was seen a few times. The CDR3 DNA is TGTGCCAGCAGTTATGGGGTGGCAGGGGGAGCTTATAATTCACCCCTCCACTTT. Protein product: CASSYGVAGGAYNSPLHF. V is TRBV28 and J is TRBJ1-6; 7 bases map to TRBD1. Germline values: CDR1 MDHEN, CDR2 SYDVKM. The CDR3 consists of 18 residues. Germline trimming cut 4 bases from V and 4 bases from J; bases unmatched to any gene: 13.

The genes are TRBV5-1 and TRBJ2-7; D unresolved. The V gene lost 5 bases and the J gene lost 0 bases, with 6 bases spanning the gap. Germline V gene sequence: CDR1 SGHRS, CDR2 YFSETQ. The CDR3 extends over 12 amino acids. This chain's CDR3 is CASSSGSYEQYF. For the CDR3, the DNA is TGCGCCAGCAGTAGTGGCTCCTACGAGCAGTACTTC.

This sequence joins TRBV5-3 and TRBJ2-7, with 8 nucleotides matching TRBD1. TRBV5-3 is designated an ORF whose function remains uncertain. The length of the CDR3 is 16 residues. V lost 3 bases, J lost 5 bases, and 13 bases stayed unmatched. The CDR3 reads CARSSNRVDRVNEQYF. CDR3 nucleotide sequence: TGTGCCAGAAGCTCGAACAGGGTGGACAGGGTTAACGAGCAGTACTTC.

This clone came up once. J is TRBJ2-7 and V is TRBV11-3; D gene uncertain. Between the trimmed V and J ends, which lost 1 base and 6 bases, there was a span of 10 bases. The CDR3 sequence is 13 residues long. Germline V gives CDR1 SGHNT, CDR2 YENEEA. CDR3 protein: CASSLVVHSEQYF. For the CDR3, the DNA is TGTGCCAGCAGCTTAGTAGTTCACTCCGAGCAGTACTTC.

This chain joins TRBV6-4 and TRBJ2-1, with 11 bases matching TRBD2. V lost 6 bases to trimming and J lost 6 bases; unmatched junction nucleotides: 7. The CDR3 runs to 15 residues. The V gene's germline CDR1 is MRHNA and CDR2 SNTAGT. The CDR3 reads CASRPLAGAGNEQFF. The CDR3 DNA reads TGTGCCAGCAGGCCACTAGCGGGAGCCGGCAATGAGCAGTTCTTC.

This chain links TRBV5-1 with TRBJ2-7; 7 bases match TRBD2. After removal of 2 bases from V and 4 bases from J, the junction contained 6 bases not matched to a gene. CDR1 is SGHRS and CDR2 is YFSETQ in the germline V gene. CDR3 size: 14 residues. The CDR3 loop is CASSLGREPYEQYF. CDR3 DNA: TGCGCCAGCAGCTTAGGGCGGGAGCCTTACGAGCAGTACTTC.

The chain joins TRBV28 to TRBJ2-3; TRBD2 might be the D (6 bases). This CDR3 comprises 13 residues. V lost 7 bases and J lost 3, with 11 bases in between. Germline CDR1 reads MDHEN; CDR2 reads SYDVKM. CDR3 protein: CASTLGGTDTQYF. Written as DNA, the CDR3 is TGTGCCAGCACGCTTGGGGGGACAGATACGCAGTATTTT.

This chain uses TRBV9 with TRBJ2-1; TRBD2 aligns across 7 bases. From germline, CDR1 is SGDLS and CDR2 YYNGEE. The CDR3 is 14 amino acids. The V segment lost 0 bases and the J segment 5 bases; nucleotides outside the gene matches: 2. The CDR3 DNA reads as TGTGCCAGCAGCGTAGGCGGGAGCCACAATGAGCAGTTCTTC. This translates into CASSVGGSHNEQFF.

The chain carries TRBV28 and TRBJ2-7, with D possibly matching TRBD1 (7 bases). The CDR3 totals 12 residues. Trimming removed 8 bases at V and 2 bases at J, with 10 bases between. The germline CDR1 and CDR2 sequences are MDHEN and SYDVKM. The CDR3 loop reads CASARGAYEQYF. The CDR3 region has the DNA TGTGCCAGCGCCAGGGGGGCCTACGAGCAGTACTTC.

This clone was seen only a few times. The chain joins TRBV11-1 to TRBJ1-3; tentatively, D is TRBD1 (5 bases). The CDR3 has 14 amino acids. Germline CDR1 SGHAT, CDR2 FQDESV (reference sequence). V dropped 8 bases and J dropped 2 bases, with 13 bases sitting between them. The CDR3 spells CASGRGSAGNTIYF. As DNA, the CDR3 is TGTGCCAGCGGACGGGGGAGCGCTGGAAACACCATATATTTT.

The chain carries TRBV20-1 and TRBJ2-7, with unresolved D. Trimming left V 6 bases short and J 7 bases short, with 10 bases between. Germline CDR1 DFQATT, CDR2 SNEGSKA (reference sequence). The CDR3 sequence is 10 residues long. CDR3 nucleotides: TGCAGTGCCTCCTACGGTGAGCAGTACTTC. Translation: CSASYGEQYF.

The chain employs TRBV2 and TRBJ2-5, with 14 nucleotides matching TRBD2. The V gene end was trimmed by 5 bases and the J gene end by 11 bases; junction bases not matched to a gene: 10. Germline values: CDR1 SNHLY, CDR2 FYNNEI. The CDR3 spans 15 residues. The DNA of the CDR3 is TGTGCCAGCAGTAGGGGGGGACTAGCGGGAGAGGGACAGTACTTC. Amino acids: CASSRGGLAGEGQYF.

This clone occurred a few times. Here the CDR3 reads CASSLTGGEAFF. CDR3 sequence (DNA): TGTGCCAGCAGCTTAACGGGGGGGGAAGCTTTCTTT. V usage is TRBV7-3 and J usage is TRBJ1-1; TRBD1 might be the D (5 bases). Between the trimmed V and J ends, which lost 0 bases and 8 bases, there was a span of 7 bases. The CDR3 is 12 residues long. CDR1 is SGHTA and CDR2 is FQGTGA in the germline V gene.

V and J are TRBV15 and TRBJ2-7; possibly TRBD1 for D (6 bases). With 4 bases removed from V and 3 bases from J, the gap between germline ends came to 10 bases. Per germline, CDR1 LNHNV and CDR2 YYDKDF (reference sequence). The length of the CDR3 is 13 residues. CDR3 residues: CATSNGQNYEQYF. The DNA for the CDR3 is TGTGCCACCAGCAACGGACAGAACTACGAGCAGTACTTC.

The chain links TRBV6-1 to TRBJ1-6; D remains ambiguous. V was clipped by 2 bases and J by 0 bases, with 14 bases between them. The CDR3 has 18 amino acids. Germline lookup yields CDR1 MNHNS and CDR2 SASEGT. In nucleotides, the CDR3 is TGTGCCAGCAGTGAACGACATCCGGGGAGCTCCTATAATTCACCCCTCCACTTT. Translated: CASSERHPGSSYNSPLHF.

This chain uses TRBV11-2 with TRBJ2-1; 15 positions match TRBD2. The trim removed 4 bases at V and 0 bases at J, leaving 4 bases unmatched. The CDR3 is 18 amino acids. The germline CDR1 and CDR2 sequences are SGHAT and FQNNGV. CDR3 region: CASSSRTSGRASYNEQFF. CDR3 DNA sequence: TGTGCCAGCAGCTCCCGGACTAGCGGGAGGGCCTCCTACAATGAGCAGTTCTTC. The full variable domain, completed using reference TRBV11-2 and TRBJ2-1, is EAGVAQSPRYKIIEKRQSVAFWCNPISGHATLYWYQQILGQGPKLLIQFQNNGVVDDSQLPKDRFSAERLKGVDSTLKIQPAKLEDSAVYLCASSSRTSGRASYNEQFFGPGTRLTVL.

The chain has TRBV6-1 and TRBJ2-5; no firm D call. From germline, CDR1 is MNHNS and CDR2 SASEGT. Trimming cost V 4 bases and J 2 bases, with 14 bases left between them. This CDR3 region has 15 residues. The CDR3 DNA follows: TGTGCCAGCAGTGGCCACCACTATAGGCAAGAGACCCAGTACTTC. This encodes CASSGHHYRQETQYF.

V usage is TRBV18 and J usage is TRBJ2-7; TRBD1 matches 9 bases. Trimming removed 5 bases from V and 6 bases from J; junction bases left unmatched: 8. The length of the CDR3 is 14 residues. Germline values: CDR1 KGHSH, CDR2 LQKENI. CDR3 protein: CASSGTGTPGEQYF. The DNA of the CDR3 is TGTGCCAGCTCAGGGACAGGGACTCCGGGCGAGCAGTACTTC. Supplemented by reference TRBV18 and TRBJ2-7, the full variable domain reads NAGVMQNPRHLVRRRGQEARLRCSPMKGHSHVYWYRQLPEEGLKFMVYLQKENIIDESGMPKERFSAEFPKEGPSILRIQQVVRGDSAAYFCASSGTGTPGEQYFGPGTRLTVT.

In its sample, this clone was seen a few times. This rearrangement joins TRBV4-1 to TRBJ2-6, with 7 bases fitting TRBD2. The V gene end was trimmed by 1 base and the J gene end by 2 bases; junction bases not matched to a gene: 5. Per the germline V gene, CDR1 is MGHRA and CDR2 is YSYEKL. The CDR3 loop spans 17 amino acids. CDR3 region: CASSQVELAAGANVLTF. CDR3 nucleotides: TGCGCCAGCAGCCAAGTAGAGCTAGCGGCTGGGGCCAACGTCCTGACTTTC.

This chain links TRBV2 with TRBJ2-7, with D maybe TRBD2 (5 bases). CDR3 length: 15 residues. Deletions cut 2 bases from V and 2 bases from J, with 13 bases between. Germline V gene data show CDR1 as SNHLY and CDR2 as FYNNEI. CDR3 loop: CASSEQSGVPYEQYF. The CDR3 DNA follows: TGTGCCAGCAGTGAACAGAGCGGCGTCCCCTACGAGCAGTACTTC.

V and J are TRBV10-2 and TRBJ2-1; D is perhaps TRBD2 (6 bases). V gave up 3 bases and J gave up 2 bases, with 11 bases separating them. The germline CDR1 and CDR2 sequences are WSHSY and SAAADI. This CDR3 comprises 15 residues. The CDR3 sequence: CASSDVKRAYNEQFF. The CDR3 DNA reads TGCGCCAGCAGTGACGTCAAGCGGGCCTACAATGAGCAGTTCTTC.

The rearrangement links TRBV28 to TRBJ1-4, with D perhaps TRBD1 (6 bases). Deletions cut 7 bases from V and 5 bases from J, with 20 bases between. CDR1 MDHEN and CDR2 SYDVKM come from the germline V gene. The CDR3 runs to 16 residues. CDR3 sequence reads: CASTHAGAWKNEKLFF. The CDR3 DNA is TGTGCCAGCACTCACGCAGGGGCCTGGAAAAATGAAAAACTGTTTTTT.

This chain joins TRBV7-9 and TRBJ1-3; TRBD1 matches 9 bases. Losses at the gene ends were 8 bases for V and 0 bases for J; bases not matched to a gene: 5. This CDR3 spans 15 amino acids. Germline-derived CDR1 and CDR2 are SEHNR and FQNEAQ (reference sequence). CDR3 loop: CASPGTGISGNTIYF. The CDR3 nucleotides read TGTGCCAGCCCTGGGACAGGGATCTCTGGAAACACCATATATTTT.

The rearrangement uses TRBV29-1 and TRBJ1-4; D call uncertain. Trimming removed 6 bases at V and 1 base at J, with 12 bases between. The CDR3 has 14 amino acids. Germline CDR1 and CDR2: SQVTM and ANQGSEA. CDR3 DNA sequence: TGCAGCGTGGCCGTAGAGGGAACTAATGAAAAACTGTTTTTT. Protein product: CSVAVEGTNEKLFF.